One and the same sample provided the 18 T cell receptor beta chains below, sequenced in a study of CD8 T cells in ankylosing spondylitis. The antigens for these receptors are not known. Study outcomes and limitations: It appeared that ankylosing spondylitis blood was characterized by a TCR beta motif of fewer than ten highly homologous variants.

TCRdb ran MiXCR on the 5' RACE reads and lists one entry per CDR3 protein. The sample records 390,000 or so distinct CDR3 sequences, about 20% being singletons. Sequencing was performed on blood, either unsorted or a sorted T cell fraction (not recorded which). The receptor source for this set is a male donor with ankylosing spondylitis.

This clonotype was found a few times. V is TRBV5-1 and J is TRBJ2-7, with D perhaps matching TRBD2 (6 bases). CDR3 length equals 14 residues. V lost 2 bases and J lost 2, with 11 bases in between. Per the germline V gene, CDR1 is SGHRS and CDR2 is YFSETQ. The CDR3 loop is CASSFWGEPYEQYF. For the CDR3, the DNA is TGCGCCAGCAGCTTTTGGGGGGAACCCTACGAGCAGTACTTC.

The CDR3 loop reads CASSEGPNTGELFF. The DNA for the CDR3 is TGTGCCAGCAGTGAGGGCCCCAACACCGGGGAGCTGTTTTTT. The chain has TRBV6-4 and TRBJ2-2, with D uncertain. The CDR3 sequence is 14 residues long. Germline CDR1 is MRHNA and CDR2 is SNTAGT. V was shortened by 3 bases and J by 2 bases, with 7 bases between the two germline ends.

Only a few counts were recorded for this clonotype. The rearrangement uses TRBV2 and TRBJ2-1; TRBD2 matches 7 bases. Germline V gives CDR1 SNHLY, CDR2 FYNNEI. The CDR3 loop spans 14 amino acids. V lost 7 bases and J lost 6; bases outside the gene matches: 9. CDR3 nucleotide sequence: TGTGCCAGCACCGGGACTATCCTATTCAATGAGCAGTTCTTC. Its protein is CASTGTILFNEQFF.

This clonotype was seen only a few times. The V gene is TRBV29-1, the J gene TRBJ2-3; tentative D call: TRBD1 (6 bases). The length of the CDR3 is 13 residues. The V end lost 4 bases, the J end lost 7 bases, and 15 bases lay between the germline ends. CDR1 is SQVTM, CDR2 ANQGSEA, per germline. The CDR3 spells CSVVRTVENTQYF. The CDR3 DNA sequence: TGCAGCGTTGTCCGGACAGTCGAAAATACGCAGTATTTT.

This clonotype was observed a few times. This chain uses TRBV20-1 with TRBJ2-1; weak D call: TRBD2 (5 bases). Trimming took off 4 bases at V and 7 bases at J, with 26 bases between the two ends. The CDR3 length is 17 residues. Germline V lookup: CDR1 DFQATT, CDR2 SNEGSKA (reference sequence). The CDR3 protein is CSAKHTRPTHGMNEQFF. The DNA of the CDR3 is TGCAGTGCTAAGCACACTCGTCCAACCCACGGGATGAATGAGCAGTTCTTC.

This clonotype showed up just a few times. The genes are TRBV28 and TRBJ2-3; 11 bases align to TRBD2. There are 17 residues in the CDR3. J gave up 0 bases and V 6 bases, and 8 bases lay outside the gene matches. Germline lookup yields CDR1 MDHEN and CDR2 SYDVKM. Here the CDR3 DNA reads TGTGCCAGCAGCCCCAACGGACTAGCGGGTAGCACAGATACGCAGTATTTT. The encoded protein is CASSPNGLAGSTDTQYF. Full variable domain (remainder filled in from reference TRBV28 and TRBJ2-3): DVKVTQSSRYLVKRTGEKVFLECVQDMDHENMFWYRQDPGLGLRLIYFSYDVKMKEKGDIPEGYSVSREKKERFSLILESASTNQTSMYLCASSPNGLAGSTDTQYFGPGTRLTVL.

V and J are TRBV7-3 and TRBJ2-3; possible D gene TRBD1, 6 bases. Germline V gives CDR1 SGHTA, CDR2 FQGTGA. Trimming removed 4 bases at V and 2 bases at J, with 16 bases between. CDR3 length: 16 residues. The CDR3 reads CASSSRQAPVTDTQYF. In DNA, the CDR3 is TGTGCCAGCAGCTCAAGACAGGCCCCGGTCACAGATACGCAGTATTTT. The full variable domain, its missing parts supplied by reference TRBV7-3 and TRBJ2-3, is GAGVSQTPSNKVTEKGKYVELRCDPISGHTALYWYRQSLGQGPEFLIYFQGTGAADDSGLPNDRFFAVRPEGSVSTLKIQRTERGDSAVYLCASSSRQAPVTDTQYFGPGTRLTVL.

As to this clonotype: The junction departs from the called germline gene at one end, perhaps through a read error. The genes are TRBV7-3 and TRBJ2-3; D is possibly TRBD1 or TRBD2 (5 bases each). CDR3 length: 15 residues. The V gene's germline CDR1 is SGHTA and CDR2 FQGTGA. The CDR3: CARSLSSGATDTQYF. The DNA of the CDR3 is TGTGCCAGAAGCTTATCATCCGGGGCCACAGATACGCAGTATTTT.

The genes are TRBV20-1 and TRBJ2-7; 7 bases are a match to TRBD2. The CDR3 is 16 residues long. Germline lookup yields CDR1 DFQATT and CDR2 SNEGSKA (reference sequence). Losses at the gene ends were 0 bases for V and 4 bases for J; bases not matched to a gene: 12. The CDR3 region has the DNA TGCAGTGCTAGAGATTCTCTGCGGGAGTGGGGGTACGAGCAGTACTTC. Amino acid sequence: CSARDSLREWGYEQYF.

This clonotype was detected ten times or more. The chain is built from TRBV11-2 and TRBJ2-7, with 7 nucleotides matching TRBD1. V lost 0 bases to trimming and J lost 2 bases; unmatched junction nucleotides: 1. Per germline, CDR1 SGHAT and CDR2 FQNNGV. This CDR3 contains 14 residues. Written as DNA, the CDR3 is TGTGCCAGCAGCTTAGAGACAGGGACCTACGAGCAGTACTTC. This gives the protein CASSLETGTYEQYF.

At least ten counts were recorded for this clonotype. This chain connects TRBV20-1 to TRBJ2-7; D might be TRBD1 or TRBD2, each matching 5 bases. CDR1 and CDR2 (germline): DFQATT, SNEGSKA (reference sequence). This CDR3 has 14 residues. Trimming removed 3 bases from V and 2 bases from J, with 14 bases in between. The CDR3 bases are TGCAGTGCTAGCTCCGGGGAAGGGGCCTACGAGCAGTACTTC. This translates into CSASSGEGAYEQYF.

V gene TRBV27 combines with J gene TRBJ2-5, with 7 bases aligning to TRBD2. J lost 3 bases, V lost 8 bases, and 12 bases had no gene match. The CDR3 sequence is 15 residues long. Germline V gives CDR1 MNHEY, CDR2 SMNVEV (reference sequence). The CDR3 protein is CASRRRGGQKETQYF. The CDR3 DNA reads as TGTGCCAGCCGTCGTCGGGGAGGGCAAAAAGAGACCCAGTACTTC.

V usage is TRBV29-1 and J usage is TRBJ1-1; weak D call: TRBD1 (5 bases). The V gene's germline CDR1 is SQVTM and CDR2 ANQGSEA. There are 13 residues in the CDR3. The V gene lost 6 bases and the J gene lost 1 base, with 12 bases spanning the gap. The CDR3: CSVRRDGNTEAFF. In DNA form, the CDR3 reads TGCAGCGTCAGACGGGACGGGAACACTGAAGCTTTCTTT.

V and J are TRBV24-1 and TRBJ1-2; D is ambiguous. Between the trimmed V and J ends, which lost 3 bases and 4 bases, there was a span of 5 bases. The CDR3 runs to 12 residues. The V gene's germline CDR1 is KGHDR and CDR2 SFDVKD. The CDR3 is CATSDQIYGYTF. The CDR3 DNA reads as TGTGCCACCAGTGATCAAATCTATGGCTACACCTTC.

The V call is TRBV14, the J call TRBJ2-3; no reliable D call. The V gene's germline CDR1 is SGHDN and CDR2 FVKESK. Trimming left V 7 bases short and J 3 bases short, with 5 bases between. The CDR3 has 11 amino acids. CDR3 sequence: CASMGTDTQYF. In DNA, the CDR3 is TGTGCCAGCATGGGGACAGATACGCAGTATTTT.

This clonotype was observed a handful of times. This chain uses TRBV4-1 with TRBJ2-3; 11 positions match TRBD2. The ends lost 0 bases at V and 3 bases at J; junction bases unmatched: 2. Germline V gene lookup returns CDR1 MGHRA and CDR2 YSYEKL. The length of the CDR3 is 16 residues. CDR3 DNA: TGCGCCAGCAGCCAAGAGACTAGCGGGACAACAGATACGCAGTATTTT. It yields the protein CASSQETSGTTDTQYF.

This clonotype was counted only a few times. The V and J genes are TRBV3-1 and TRBJ2-7, with D perhaps TRBD1 (5 bases). This CDR3 is built from 15 residues. The ends were cut back, 4 bases at V and 6 bases at J, with 19 bases in the middle. Germline V CDR1 and CDR2: LGHDT, YNNKEL (reference sequence). The CDR3 loop reads CASSPMNQGFAEQYF. The CDR3 bases are TGTGCCAGCAGCCCGATGAACCAGGGATTTGCCGAGCAGTACTTC.

The chain employs TRBV11-2 and TRBJ1-5; D might be TRBD1 (5 bases). The CDR3 has 13 residues. V was shortened by 8 bases and J by 7 bases, with 15 bases between the two germline ends. Germline CDR1 is SGHAT and CDR2 is FQNNGV. CDR3 sequence: CASGALPGQPQHF. The CDR3 bases are TGTGCCAGCGGGGCCCTCCCCGGACAGCCCCAGCATTTT.